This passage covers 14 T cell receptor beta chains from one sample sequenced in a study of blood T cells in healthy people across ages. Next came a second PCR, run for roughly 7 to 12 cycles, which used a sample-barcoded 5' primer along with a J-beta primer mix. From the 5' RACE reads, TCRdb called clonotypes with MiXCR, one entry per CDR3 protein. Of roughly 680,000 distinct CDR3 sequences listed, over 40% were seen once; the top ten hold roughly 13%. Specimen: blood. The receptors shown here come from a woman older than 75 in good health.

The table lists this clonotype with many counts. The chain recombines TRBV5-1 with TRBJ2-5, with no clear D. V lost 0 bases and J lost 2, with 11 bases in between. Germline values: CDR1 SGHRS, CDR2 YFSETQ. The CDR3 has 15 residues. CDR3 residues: CASSLAVSLQETQYF. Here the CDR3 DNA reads TGCGCCAGCAGCTTGGCGGTCTCCCTTCAAGAGACCCAGTACTTC. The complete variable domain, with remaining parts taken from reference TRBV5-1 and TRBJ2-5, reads KAGVTQTPRYLIKTRGQQVTLSCSPISGHRSVSWYQQTPGQGLQFLFEYFSETQRNKGNFPGRFSGRQFSNSRSEMNVSTLELGDSALYLCASSLAVSLQETQYFGPGTRLLVL.

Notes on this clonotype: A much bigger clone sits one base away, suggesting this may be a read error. CDR3 nucleotide sequence: TGCAGTGCCAGGGACTTGGCAGGCCTAGGCAATGAGCAGTACTTC. It yields the protein CSARDLAGLGNEQYF. The chain employs TRBV20-1 and TRBJ2-5, with a tentative D call TRBD2 (6 bases). The CDR3 is made up of 15 amino acids. V lost 6 bases and J 11 bases, leaving 28 bases between the germline ends. The germline V gene encodes CDR1 DFQATT and CDR2 SNEGSKA (reference sequence).

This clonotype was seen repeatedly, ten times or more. CDR3 in DNA: TGTGCCAGCAGCAAAACAGGGGTTGGAGGTGAGCAGTTCTTC. Translating gives CASSKTGVGGEQFF. The chain joins TRBV7-3 to TRBJ2-1; 7 nucleotides align to TRBD1. CDR3 length equals 14 residues. The V and J ends lost 5 bases and 9 bases, in that order; junction bases with no gene match: 10. Germline CDR1 SGHTA, CDR2 FQGTGA. The whole variable domain, filled in from reference TRBV7-3 and TRBJ2-1, reads GAGVSQTPSNKVTEKGKYVELRCDPISGHTALYWYRQSLGQGPEFLIYFQGTGAADDSGLPNDRFFAVRPEGSVSTLKIQRTERGDSAVYLCASSKTGVGGEQFFGPGTRLTVL.

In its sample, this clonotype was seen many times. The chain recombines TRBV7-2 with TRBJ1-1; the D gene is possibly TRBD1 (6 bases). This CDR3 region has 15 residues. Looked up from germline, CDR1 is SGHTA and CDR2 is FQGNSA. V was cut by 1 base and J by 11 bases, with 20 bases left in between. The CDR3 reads CASSLGTETSFGAFF. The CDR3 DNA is TGTGCCAGCAGCTTAGGGACAGAAACCTCATTCGGGGCTTTCTTT.

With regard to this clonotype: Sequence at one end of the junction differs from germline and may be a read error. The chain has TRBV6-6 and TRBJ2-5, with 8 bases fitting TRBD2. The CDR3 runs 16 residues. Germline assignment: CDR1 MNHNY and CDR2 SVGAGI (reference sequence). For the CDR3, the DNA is TGTGCCAACAGTACCCAGGAAGCGGGAGTAGGGGGTGAGCAGTACTTC. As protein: CANSTQEAGVGGEQYF.

Here the CDR3 DNA reads TGTGCCAGCAGTGCCCTTCAAGCTGAGCAGTTCTTC. Encoded protein: CASSALQAEQFF. The chain couples TRBV6-1 to TRBJ2-1; unclear D gene. In germline, CDR1 is MNHNS, CDR2 SASEGT. V gave up 4 bases and J gave up 9 bases, with 10 bases separating them. This CDR3 has 12 residues.

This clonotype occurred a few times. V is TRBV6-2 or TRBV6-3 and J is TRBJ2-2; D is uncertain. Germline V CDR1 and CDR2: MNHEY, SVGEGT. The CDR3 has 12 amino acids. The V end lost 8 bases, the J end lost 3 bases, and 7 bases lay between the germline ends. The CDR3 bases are TGTGCCAGCCTTTTGGACACCGGGGAGCTGTTTTTT. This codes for CASLLDTGELFF.

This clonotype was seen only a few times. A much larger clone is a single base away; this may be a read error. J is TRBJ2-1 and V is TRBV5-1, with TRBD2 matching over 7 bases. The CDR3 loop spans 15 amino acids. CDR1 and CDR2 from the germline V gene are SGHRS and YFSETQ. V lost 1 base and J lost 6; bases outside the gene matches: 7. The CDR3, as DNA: TGCGCCAGCAGCTTGTTGGCTAGCGGAAGCAATGAGCAGTTCTTC. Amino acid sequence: CASSLLASGSNEQFF. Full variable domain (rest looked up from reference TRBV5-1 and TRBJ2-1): KAGVTQTPRYLIKTRGQQVTLSCSPISGHRSVSWYQQTPGQGLQFLFEYFSETQRNKGNFPGRFSGRQFSNSRSEMNVSTLELGDSALYLCASSLLASGSNEQFFGPGTRLTVL.

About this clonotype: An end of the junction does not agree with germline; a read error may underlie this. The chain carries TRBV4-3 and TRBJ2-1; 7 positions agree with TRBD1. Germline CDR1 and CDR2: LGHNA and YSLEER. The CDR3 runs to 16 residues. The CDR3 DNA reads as TGCGCTAGCAGCCAAGATGTCAGGGGGTCCTACAATGAGCAGTTCTTC. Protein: CASSQDVRGSYNEQFF.

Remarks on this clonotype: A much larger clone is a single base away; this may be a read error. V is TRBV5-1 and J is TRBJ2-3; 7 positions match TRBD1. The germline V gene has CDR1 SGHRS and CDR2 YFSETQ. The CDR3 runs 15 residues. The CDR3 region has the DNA TGCGCCTGCAGTCCGGGACAGCTCGTTTCAGATACGCAGTATTTT. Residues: CACSPGQLVSDTQYF.

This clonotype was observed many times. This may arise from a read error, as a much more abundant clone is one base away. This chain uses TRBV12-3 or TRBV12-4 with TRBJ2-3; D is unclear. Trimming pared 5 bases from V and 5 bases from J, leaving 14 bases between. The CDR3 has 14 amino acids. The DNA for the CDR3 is TGTGCCAGCAGTGCCCGCAACCAGTTAGATACGCAGTATTTT. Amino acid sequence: CASSARNQLDTQYF.

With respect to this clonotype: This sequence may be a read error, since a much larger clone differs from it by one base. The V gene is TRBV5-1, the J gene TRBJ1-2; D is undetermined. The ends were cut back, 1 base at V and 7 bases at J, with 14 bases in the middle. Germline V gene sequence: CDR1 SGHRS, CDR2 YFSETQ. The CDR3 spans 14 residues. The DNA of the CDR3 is TGCGCCAGCAGCTTGAGTCCTGCAGACGGTGGCTACACCTTC. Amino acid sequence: CASSLSPADGGYTF.

DNA of the CDR3: TGTGCCATCAGCGAGCGGGGCACAGAGACCCAGTACTTC. Residues: CAISERGTETQYF. The rearrangement links TRBV10-3 to TRBJ2-5, with 7 bases aligning to TRBD2. Trimming removed 6 bases from V and 4 bases from J; junction bases left unmatched: 5. The length of the CDR3 is 13 residues. Germline CDR1 and CDR2: ENHRY and SYGVKD.

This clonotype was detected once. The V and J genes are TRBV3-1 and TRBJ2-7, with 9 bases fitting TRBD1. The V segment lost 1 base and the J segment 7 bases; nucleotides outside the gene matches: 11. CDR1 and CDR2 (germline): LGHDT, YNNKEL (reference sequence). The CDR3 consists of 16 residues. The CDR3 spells CASSQVLPGQGGEQYF. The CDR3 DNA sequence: TGTGCCAGCAGCCAAGTCCTTCCGGGACAGGGTGGGGAGCAGTACTTC.